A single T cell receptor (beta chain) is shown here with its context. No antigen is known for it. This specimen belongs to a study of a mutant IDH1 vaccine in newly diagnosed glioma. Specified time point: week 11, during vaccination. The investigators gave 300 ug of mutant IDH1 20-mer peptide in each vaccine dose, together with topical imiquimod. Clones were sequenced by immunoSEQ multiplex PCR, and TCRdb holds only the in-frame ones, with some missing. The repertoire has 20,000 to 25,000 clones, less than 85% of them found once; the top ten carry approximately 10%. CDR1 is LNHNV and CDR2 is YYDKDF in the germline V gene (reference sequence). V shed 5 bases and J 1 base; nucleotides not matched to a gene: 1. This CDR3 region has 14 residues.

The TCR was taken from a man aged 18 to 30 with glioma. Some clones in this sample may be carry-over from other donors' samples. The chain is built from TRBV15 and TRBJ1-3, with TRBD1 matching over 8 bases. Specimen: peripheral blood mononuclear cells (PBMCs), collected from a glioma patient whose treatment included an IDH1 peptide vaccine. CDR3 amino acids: CATSRDRSGNTIYF. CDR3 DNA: TGTGCCACCAGCCGGGACAGGTCTGGAAACACCATATATTTT.